What follows is one TCR beta chain and its context. Its antigen is still unknown. No much larger clone is present one base from it, and per-base qualities are unavailable. The sample originates from a study of graft-versus-host responses after intestinal transplantation (dated by TCRdb to about 2021). Background for the entire study: Multivisceral, liver-intestinal, or isolated intestinal transplants were received by the recipients. Alloreactive clones were identified by sequencing pre-transplant mixed lymphocyte reaction products and comparing them with unstimulated pre-transplant donor and recipient T cells. A cohort of fewer than 25 intestinal transplant recipients, including one retransplant, was enrolled, and a few patients lacking pretransplant specimens were excluded. After intestinal transplantation, graft-versus-host and host-versus-graft alloreactive T cell clones were followed in the graft, circulation and bone marrow using bulk TCR-beta CDR3 sequencing. Rather than going through the commercial service, samples from a few later patients were sequenced in-house on an Illumina MiSeq and processed with MiXCR. Anti-thymocyte globulin induction was given to all recipients, followed by maintenance tacrolimus and steroids for approximately three years. A peak of at least 4% donor T cells among recipient peripheral blood mononuclear cells was the definition used for donor T cell macrochimerism. Beyond this particular receptor, the publication reports: Conclusions were limited by the relatively low number and heterogeneity of intestinal transplant patients. Early after transplant, peak levels of circulating GvH clones were found to be associated with declines in HvG clones. In patients with donor T cell macrochimerism, the allografts had high GvH to HvG T cell clonal ratios. GvH clones were detected in recipient bone marrow, and some of these GvH clones were observed earlier in ileal mucosa or blood, consistent with an intestinal mucosal origin.

Library construction relied on the immunoSEQ multiplex PCR assay. In most patients, genomic DNA was isolated using the Qiagen DNeasy Blood and Tissue Kit and sent frozen to Adaptive Biotechnologies for TCR sequencing. Adaptive Biotechnologies carried out high-throughput TCR-beta CDR3 sequencing of genomic DNA for most patients. The source study handled its data this way. TCR sequencing data were retrieved from Adaptive's ImmunoSEQ software for around 19 patients, whereas a few other patients were processed with MiXCR and VDJtools. To correct CD4 versus CD8 sorting errors, any sequence found in both subsets at a frequency ratio below 5:1 was removed. Because the origin of CDR3 nucleotide sequences shared between donor and recipient could not be assigned, those sequences were removed. To count as alloreactive, a clone needed at least 2-fold expansion over unstimulated cells and a minimum CFSE-low frequency of 0.002% (template counts) or 0.001% (read counts). Clones were considered mappable if detected in sequenced pre-transplant spleen, lymph node, or MLR CFSE-low populations of the donor or recipient. The cumulative frequency of alloreactive clones was calculated as a percentage of all sequences, weighted by copy number. The source is immuneACCESS, and TCRdb retained only in-frame sequences with V and J called. Part of the clones is not carried over; for the studies checked, unresolved V genes explain less than half of this, and the remainder is unexplained. From that table come the V and J calls and clone size; the DNA was used to work out D and trimming. This sample is represented by about 73,000 clones; around 90% of them were singletons. The ten top clones hold about 4.2% of the sample.

The time point label on this specimen signifies: cells obtained before transplantation from donor or recipient. CD3+CD4+ and CD3+CD8+ populations were FACS-sorted from unstimulated pre-transplant donor and recipient cells taken from spleen or lymph nodes. The CDR3 contains 19 residues, cysteine and phenylalanine counted. Left in the record is the CDR3 DNA by itself, 57 bases read in frame from the first base. V and J lose 0 bases and 0 bases, and a span of 20 bases separates them. Reading the germline V gene gives CDR1 LGHNA and CDR2 YSLEER. The sequence came from a human donor who was the organ donor for an intestinal transplant. The sequencing here drew on unstimulated CD8+ T cells sorted from spleen or lymph node cells, taken before transplant. The chain is assembled from TRBV4-3 and TRBJ1-1; TRBD1 is a possible D gene, resting on 5 matching bases. CDR3 region: CASSQDYPGRLWMNTEAFF. The DNA reads as follows: TGCGCCAGCAGCCAAGATTACCCAGGGAGGCTCTGGATGAACACTGAAGCTTTCTTT.